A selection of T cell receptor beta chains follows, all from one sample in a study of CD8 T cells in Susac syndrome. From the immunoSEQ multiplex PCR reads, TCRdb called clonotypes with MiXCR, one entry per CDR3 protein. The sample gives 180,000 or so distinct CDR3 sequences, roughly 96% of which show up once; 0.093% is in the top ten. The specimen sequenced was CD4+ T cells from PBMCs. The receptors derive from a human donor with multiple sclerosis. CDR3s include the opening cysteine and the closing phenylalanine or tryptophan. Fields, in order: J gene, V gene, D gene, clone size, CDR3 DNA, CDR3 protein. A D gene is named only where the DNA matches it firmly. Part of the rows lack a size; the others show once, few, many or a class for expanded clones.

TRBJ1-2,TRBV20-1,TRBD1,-,TGCAGTGCCCCACTAGGGTGGACAGGGAACACCTTC,CSAPLGWTGNTF
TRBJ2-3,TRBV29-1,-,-,TGCAGCGCAAGAGGAAGGGGGGCGAGGGATACGCAGTATTTT,CSARGRGARDTQYF
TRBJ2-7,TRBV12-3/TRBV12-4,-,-,TGTGCCAGCACCTCGCAGGCGTTACGGGCAGAGCAGTACTTC,CASTSQALRAEQYF
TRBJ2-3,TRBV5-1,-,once,TGCGCCAGCAGCCCTCCGGGCACAGTTGGCACAGATACGCAGTATTTT,CASSPPGTVGTDTQYF
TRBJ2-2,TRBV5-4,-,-,TGTGCCAGCAGCTTGGTAGGGCAGGCGGACGGGGAGCTGTTTTTT,CASSLVGQADGELFF
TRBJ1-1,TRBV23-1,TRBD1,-,TGCGCCAGCGGGGAGACAGGGGGCGCTCGTCCGGAAGCTTTCTTT,CASGETGGARPEAFF
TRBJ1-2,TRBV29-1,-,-,TGCAGCGTTGAGCAGGTTCTTAACTATGGCTACACCTTC,CSVEQVLNYGYTF
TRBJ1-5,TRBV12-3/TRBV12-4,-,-,TGTGCCAGCAGTTTGCGGGGGAGGCAGCCCCAGCATTTT,CASSLRGRQPQHF
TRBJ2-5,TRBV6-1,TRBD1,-,TGTGCCAGCAGTGGGGGACAGATTGGGCAAGAGACCCAGTACTTC,CASSGGQIGQETQYF
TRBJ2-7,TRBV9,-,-,TGTGCCAGCAGCGTAGGGCCCTTATACGAGCAGTACTTC,CASSVGPLYEQYF
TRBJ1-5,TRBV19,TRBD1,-,TGTGCCAGTACCCTTATGGGCGTCAGGGGGAATCAGCCCCAGCATTTT,CASTLMGVRGNQPQHF
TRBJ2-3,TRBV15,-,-,TGTGCCACCAGGGCCGGGGGCTTCACAGATACGCAGTATTTT,CATRAGGFTDTQYF
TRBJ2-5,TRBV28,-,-,TGTGCCAGCAGTAGCCAGGGGAGGAGGGGGACCCAGTACTTC,CASSSQGRRGTQYF
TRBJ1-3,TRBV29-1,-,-,TGCAGCGTCGAAAGGACCGCTGGAAACACCATATATTTT,CSVERTAGNTIYF
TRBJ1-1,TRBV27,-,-,TGTGCCAGCAGTTTTAGGTGGGGAGGCACTGAAGCTTTCTTT,CASSFRWGGTEAFF
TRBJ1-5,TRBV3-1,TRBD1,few,TGTGCCAGCAGCCAGGACAGGGATCAGCCCCAGCATTTT,CASSQDRDQPQHF
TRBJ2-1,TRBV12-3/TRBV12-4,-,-,TGTGCCAGCGTTAGGGCGGGGCTCACAAATGAGCAGTTCTTC,CASVRAGLTNEQFF
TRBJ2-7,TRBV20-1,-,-,TGCAGTGCTAGAGGGACCGCCAGGGGCGAGCAGTACTTC,CSARGTARGEQYF
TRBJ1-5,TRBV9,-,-,TGTGCCAGCAGTGTGCACCCGGATCAGCCCCAGCATTTT,CASSVHPDQPQHF
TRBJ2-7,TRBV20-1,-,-,TGCAGTGCTACGGGGGAGTCTTACGAGCAGTACTTC,CSATGESYEQYF
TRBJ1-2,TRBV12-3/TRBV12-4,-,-,TGTGCCAGCAGTTTAGTAGTTCCGAATTTCTATGGCTACACCTTC,CASSLVVPNFYGYTF
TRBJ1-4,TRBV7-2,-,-,TGTGCCAGCAGCTTAGCCGGGACGGGGTCCAAACTGTTTTTT,CASSLAGTGSKLFF
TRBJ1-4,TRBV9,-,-,TGTGCCAGCAGCGCCGGGACAAGTGAAAAACTGTTTTTT,CASSAGTSEKLFF
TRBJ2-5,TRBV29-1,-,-,TGCAGCGTTGAAGGCGCCGGCCAAGAGACCCAGTACTTC,CSVEGAGQETQYF
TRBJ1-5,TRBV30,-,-,TGTGCCTGGAGTGTTGGAGGGCCCAATCAGCCCCAGCATTTT,CAWSVGGPNQPQHF
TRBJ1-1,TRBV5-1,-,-,TGCGCCAGCAGCTTGAACGAGAACACTGAAGCTTTCTTT,CASSLNENTEAFF
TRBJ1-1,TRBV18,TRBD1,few,TGTGCCAGCTCACCGCAGGGGGCGAACACTGAAGCTTTCTTT,CASSPQGANTEAFF
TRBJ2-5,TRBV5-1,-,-,TGCGCCGGCAGCTTGCGGCACATGGAAGAGACCCAGTACTTC,CAGSLRHMEETQYF
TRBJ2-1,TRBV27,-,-,TGTGCCACTTCTAATACCTTGGGCTTTAATGAGCAGTTCTTC,CATSNTLGFNEQFF
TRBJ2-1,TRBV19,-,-,TGTGCCAGTAGTAGCGGGTACAGCTCCTACAATGAGCAGTTCTTC,CASSSGYSSYNEQFF
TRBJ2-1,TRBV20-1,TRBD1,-,TGCAGTGCCCCGGACAGGGGGCGCCGAACGGACAATGAGCAGTTCTTC,CSAPDRGRRTDNEQFF
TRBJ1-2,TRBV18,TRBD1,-,TGTGCCAGCTCTCCAGACAGGGATGGCTACACCTTC,CASSPDRDGYTF
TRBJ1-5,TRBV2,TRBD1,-,TGTGCCAGCAGTGCGGGACAGGGAGGACAGCCCCAGCATTTT,CASSAGQGGQPQHF
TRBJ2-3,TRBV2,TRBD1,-,TGTGCCAGCATTTTAGGGACAGGGGCCACGCAGTATTTT,CASILGTGATQYF
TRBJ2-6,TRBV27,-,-,TGTGCCAGCAGTTTATCGAGACAGGCTCGAGTCGTCCTGACTTTC,CASSLSRQARVVLTF
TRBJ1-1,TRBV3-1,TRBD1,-,TGTGCCAGCAGCCGACAGGGCAATGAAGCTTTCTTT,CASSRQGNEAFF
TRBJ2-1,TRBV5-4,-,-,TGTGCCAGCAGCTTGGCCAGGGACTGGATGAACAATGAGCAGTTCTTC,CASSLARDWMNNEQFF
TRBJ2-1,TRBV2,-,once,TGTGCCAGCAGTGAACAGCGGAGCTCCTACAATGAGCAGTTCTTC,CASSEQRSSYNEQFF
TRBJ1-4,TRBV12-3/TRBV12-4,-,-,TGTGCCAGCAGTTTGTGGCTAACTAATGAAAAACTGTTTTTT,CASSLWLTNEKLFF
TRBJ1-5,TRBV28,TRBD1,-,TGTGCCAGTCTCACAGGGGACGCGAGCAATCAGCCCCAGCATTTT,CASLTGDASNQPQHF
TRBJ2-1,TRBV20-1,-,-,TGCAGTGCTTCCGGGATTAGCCGCGGGGATGAGCAGTTCTTC,CSASGISRGDEQFF
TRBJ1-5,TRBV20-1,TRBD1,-,TGCAGTGCTACAAGGACAGGCAGCAATCAGCCCCAGCATTTT,CSATRTGSNQPQHF
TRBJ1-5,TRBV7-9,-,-,TGTGCCAGCAGCCAAGGGGCTAGCAATCAGCCCCAGCATTTT,CASSQGASNQPQHF
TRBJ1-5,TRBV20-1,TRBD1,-,TGCAGTGTCGAGGGGGCACCCTGGTCCAATCAGCCCCAGCATTTT,CSVEGAPWSNQPQHF
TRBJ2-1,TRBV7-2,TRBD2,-,TGTGCCAGCAGCCGCACGGGACTAGCGAGCGAGCAGTTCTTC,CASSRTGLASEQFF
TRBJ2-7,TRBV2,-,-,TGTGCCAGTCTACAGGGCTCCTCCTACGAGCAGTACTTC,CASLQGSSYEQYF
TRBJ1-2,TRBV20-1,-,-,TGCAGTGCTGCAGGGCAAGCTAACTATGGCTACACCTTC,CSAAGQANYGYTF
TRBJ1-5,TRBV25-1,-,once,TGTGCCAGCAGTGAAGGCTCCGCGGTTGGGCACAATCAGCCCCAGCATTTT,CASSEGSAVGHNQPQHF
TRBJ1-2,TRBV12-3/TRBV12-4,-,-,TGTGCCAGCAGTCTTAAGGTCGATGGCTACACCTTC,CASSLKVDGYTF
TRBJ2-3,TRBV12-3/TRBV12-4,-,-,TGTGCCAGCAGTCGGGATAGAAACACAGATACGCAGTATTTT,CASSRDRNTDTQYF
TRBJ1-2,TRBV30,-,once,TGTGCCTGGAGTCCGCCCATTAGTAGCTATGGCTACACCTTC,CAWSPPISSYGYTF
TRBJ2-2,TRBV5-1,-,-,TGCGCCAGCAGCCCTAGGGCGACTAACACCGGGGAGCTGTTTTTT,CASSPRATNTGELFF
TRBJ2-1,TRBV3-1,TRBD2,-,TGTGCCAGCAGCCGACTAGCGGGCAACTCCTACAATGAGCAGTTCTTC,CASSRLAGNSYNEQFF
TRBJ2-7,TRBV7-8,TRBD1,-,TGTGCCAGCAGCTTCCCTTTAGGACAGGGGACCTACGAGCAGTACTTC,CASSFPLGQGTYEQYF
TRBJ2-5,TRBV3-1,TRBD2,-,TGTGCCAGCAAACCTAGCGGGAGAGGCAAAGAGACCCAGTACTTC,CASKPSGRGKETQYF
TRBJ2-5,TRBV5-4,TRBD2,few,TGTGCCAGCACCCCGGGGGGAGGAGAGACCCAGTACTTC,CASTPGGGETQYF
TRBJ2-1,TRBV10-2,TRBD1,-,TGCGCCAGCAGTCAGGGGGCATATGAGCAGTTCTTC,CASSQGAYEQFF